This record looks at one T cell receptor beta chain sequence and its context. Its cognate antigen has yet to be identified. No much larger clone exists at a distance of one base, and base qualities are not known. The CDR3, from cysteine to phenylalanine, totals 15 residues. Solely the CDR3 DNA is kept, with 45 bases framed from the first base. Germline trimming amounts to 10 bases on V and 2 bases on J, with 9 as the count of junction bases outside the gene matches. Via the germline V gene, CDR1 is MNHNS and CDR2 SASEGT. These data are taken from a study of post-analysis software for immune sequencing data (dated by TCRdb to the mid-2010s). About the investigation overall: The recorded disease courses included relapsing-remitting, secondary progressive and progressive-relapsing multiple sclerosis, and some patients had no subtype annotation. A subset of samples was prepared in parallel using single-end sample barcoding, then pooled and co-amplified after Illumina adapter ligation. Patient repertoires were compared against roughly 12 previously published healthy control repertoires from donors aged roughly 6 to 26 years.

Here is what the overall study found, with its caveats: Strong co-clustering of samples prepared in the same batch was shown by direct clustering with F measure, prompting a batch-effect correction. Significantly lower normalized Chao1 diversity was found in multiple sclerosis patients than in controls, suggesting substantial peripheral T-cell clonal expansion. Significantly higher frequencies in patients than in controls were found for about 5 TRBV segments, including TRBV5-6, TRBV5-1 and TRBV20-1. The multiple sclerosis patient group was slightly younger than the control group.

TCR beta repertoires were profiled from peripheral blood of about a dozen young patients with multiple sclerosis to demonstrate the VDJtools post-analysis software. The patients with multiple sclerosis were children and adolescents between about 6 and 15 years of age. The library was produced with PCR. The listed sequencing device is Illumina HiSeq 2500. To reduce PCR and sequencing biases, unique molecular identifiers were incorporated into the TCR beta cDNA libraries. Per 1 to 10 million input T cells, roughly 500,000 cDNA molecules were obtained, such that each molecule approximated one T cell. The patient libraries were prepared and sequenced with the same protocol used for the earlier healthy control dataset. Samples belonging to the same batch were prepared together, multiplexed and sequenced on a shared HiSeq lane. The authors' analysis ran thus. MIGEC was used to process the raw barcoded reads, and molecular identifier groups with only a single read were discarded before consensus assembly and CDR3 extraction. Clonotype tables were post-analysed with VDJtools, and diversity was normalized by down-sampling all datasets to the smallest sample size. To correct batch-related cross-sample contamination, repertoire overlap clustering matched CDR3 amino acid sequences but not nucleotide sequences. Through fastp at Q25 and MiXCR, TCRdb rebuilt clones from the public reads, retaining in-frame beta chains. Entries are consolidated by CDR3 protein sequence, retaining the most common genes and DNA. The V and J calls and clone size are TCRdb's, not the authors'. The sample table holds fewer than 900,000 distinct CDR3 sequences, of which 35% to 55% were seen once. Roughly 5% of the sample belongs to the ten largest clones.

Sequenced sample: blood. The source is a girl between 5 and 17 years old with multiple sclerosis. Recombination connected TRBV6-1 to TRBJ2-3, with 10 central nucleotides matching TRBD1. The DNA is as follows: TGTGCCACTCAAGGACAGGGGGGGGCCACAGATACGCAGTATTTT. It codes for CATQGQGGATDTQYF.